This TCR beta chain was captured in a study of CD8 T cells in ankylosing spondylitis. This CDR3 contains 14 residues. V dropped 4 bases and J dropped 4 bases, with 11 bases sitting between them. CDR1 and CDR2 from the germline V gene are MNHNS and SASEGT. Study-level points and caveats: A motif of eight highly homologous TCR beta variants was seen as apparently characteristic of ankylosing spondylitis blood. Reportedly, disease-linked clones are significantly enriched in ankylosing spondylitis patients' matched synovial fluid. In peripheral blood, disease-linked CD8+ clones occurred at relatively low frequencies.

This clonotype was seen ten or more times. Its specificity is not known. Making use of molecular barcodes, quantitative 5'-RACE generated TCR beta libraries. TCRdb fed the 5' RACE reads into MiXCR, producing one record per CDR3 protein. The sample yields about 540,000 distinct CDR3 sequences, roughly 13% seen once. This TCR derives from a male donor with ankylosing spondylitis. The material sequenced was blood, either unsorted or a sorted T cell fraction (not recorded which). V usage is TRBV6-1 and J usage is TRBJ1-5; tentatively, D is TRBD1 (5 bases). Here the CDR3 reads CASSVQTANQPQHF. The DNA of the CDR3 is TGTGCCAGCAGTGTTCAGACAGCGAATCAGCCCCAGCATTTT.